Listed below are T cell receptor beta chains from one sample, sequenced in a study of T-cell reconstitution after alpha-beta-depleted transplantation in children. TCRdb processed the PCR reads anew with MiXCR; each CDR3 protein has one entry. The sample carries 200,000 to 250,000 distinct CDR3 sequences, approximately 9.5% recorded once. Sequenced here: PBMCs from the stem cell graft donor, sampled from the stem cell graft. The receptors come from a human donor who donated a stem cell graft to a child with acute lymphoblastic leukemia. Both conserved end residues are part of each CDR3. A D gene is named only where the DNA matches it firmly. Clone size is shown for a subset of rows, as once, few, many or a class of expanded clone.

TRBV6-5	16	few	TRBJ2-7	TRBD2	TGTGCCAGCAGTTACTCGTCCAGCGGGGCCCACTACGAGCAGTACTTC	CASSYSSSGAHYEQYF
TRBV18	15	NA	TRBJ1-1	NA	TGTGCCAGCTCACTTGGGCGAGGGGGGAACACTGAAGCTTTCTTT	CASSLGRGGNTEAFF
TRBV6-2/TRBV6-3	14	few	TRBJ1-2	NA	TGTGCCAGCAGACCCGGTGTTACTAACTATGGCTACACCTTC	CASRPGVTNYGYTF
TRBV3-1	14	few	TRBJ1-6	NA	TGTGCCACCAGAAAGAGGGGTATCGGTTCACCCCTCCACTTT	CATRKRGIGSPLHF
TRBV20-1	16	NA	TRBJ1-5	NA	TGCAGTGCTAGCGGGGGTTGGGACAATAGCAATCAGCCCCAGCATTTT	CSASGGWDNSNQPQHF
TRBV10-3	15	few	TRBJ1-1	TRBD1	TGTGCCATCAGTGAGAAGGGGGCAGAAAGCACTGAAGCTTTCTTT	CAISEKGAESTEAFF
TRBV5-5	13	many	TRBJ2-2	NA	TGTGCCAGCAGCTTGGATGGGGTCGGGGAGCTGTTTTTT	CASSLDGVGELFF
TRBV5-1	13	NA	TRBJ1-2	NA	TGCGCCAGCAGCCCCGGGGGACAATATGGCTACACCTTC	CASSPGGQYGYTF
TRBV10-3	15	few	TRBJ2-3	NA	TGTGCCATCAGGCTTCTAGGCGAACCCACAGATACGCAGTATTTT	CAIRLLGEPTDTQYF
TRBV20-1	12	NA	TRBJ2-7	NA	TGCAGTGCTATACCCCAGGGGCGGGAGCAGTACTTC	CSAIPQGREQYF
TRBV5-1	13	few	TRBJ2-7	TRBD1	TGCGCCAGCGGTGAGACAGGGATTCGGGAGCAGTACTTC	CASGETGIREQYF
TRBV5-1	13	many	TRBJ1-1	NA	TGCGCCGGCCGACAGGCGCAGAACACTGAAGCTTTCTTT	CAGRQAQNTEAFF
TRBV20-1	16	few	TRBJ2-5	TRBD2	TGCAGTGCTAGAGATAGACTAGCGGGTTCCCAAGAGACCCAGTACTTC	CSARDRLAGSQETQYF
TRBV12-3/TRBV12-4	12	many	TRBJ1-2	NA	TGTGCCAGCAGTGTCATCTCTCATGGCTACACCTTC	CASSVISHGYTF
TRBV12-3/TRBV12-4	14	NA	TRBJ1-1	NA	TGTGCCAGCAGTTTGACAGGCGAGAACACTGAAGCTTTCTTT	CASSLTGENTEAFF
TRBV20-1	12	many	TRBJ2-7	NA	TGCAGTGCTAGAGATCATAGGGGCGAGCAGTACTTC	CSARDHRGEQYF
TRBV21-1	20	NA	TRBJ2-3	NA	TGTGCCAGCAGCAAAGCGCTAGCCGAAAAACCGGGACAGGGGGGGGATACGCAGTATTTT	CASSKALAEKPGQGGDTQYF
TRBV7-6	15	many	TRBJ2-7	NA	TGTGCCAGCAGCTTAGGCAGGGGCGGAGGCTACGAGCAGTACTTC	CASSLGRGGGYEQYF
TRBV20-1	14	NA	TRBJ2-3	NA	TGCAGTGCTAGGGTAGCCTCCGAGGGGGAAACGCAGTATTTT	CSARVASEGETQYF
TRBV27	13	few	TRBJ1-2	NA	TGTGCCAGCAGTTTACACGGGGGGGTTGGCTACACCTTC	CASSLHGGVGYTF
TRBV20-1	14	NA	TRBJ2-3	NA	TGCAGTGCTCGAGAGGCGGGCGAAACAGATACGCAGTATTTT	CSAREAGETDTQYF
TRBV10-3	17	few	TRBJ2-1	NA	TGTGCCATCAGTGGGGTAAGCGGAACCGAAACTTATAATGAGCAGTTCTTC	CAISGVSGTETYNEQFF
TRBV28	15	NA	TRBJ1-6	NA	TGTGCCAGCAGTAACCTCAGGAGCTATAATTCACCCCTCCACTTT	CASSNLRSYNSPLHF
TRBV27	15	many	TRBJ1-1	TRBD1	TGTGCCAGCAGTTCCCGACAGGGTTTACTCACTGAAGCTTTCTTT	CASSSRQGLLTEAFF
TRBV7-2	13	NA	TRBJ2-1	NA	TGTGCCAGCAGCCCCTTTGTTTACGTTGAGCAGTTCTTC	CASSPFVYVEQFF
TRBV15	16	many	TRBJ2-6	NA	TGTGCCACCAGCAGATACGGTTTTTCTGGGGCCAACGTCCTGACTTTC	CATSRYGFSGANVLTF
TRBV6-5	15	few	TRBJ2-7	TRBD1	TGTGCCAGCTGCCCGGGGACAGCCATCTCCTACGAGCAGTACTTC	CASCPGTAISYEQYF
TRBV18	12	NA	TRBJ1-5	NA	TGTGCCAGCTCACGAGAGGGGTTGCCCCAGCATTTT	CASSREGLPQHF
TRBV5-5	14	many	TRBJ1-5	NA	TGTGCCAGCAGCTTGGTCGAGGGGTATCAGCCCCAGCATTTT	CASSLVEGYQPQHF
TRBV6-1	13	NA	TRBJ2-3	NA	TGTGCCAGCAATACAGCTAGCACAGATACGCAGTATTTT	CASNTASTDTQYF
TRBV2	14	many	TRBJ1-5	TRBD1	TGTGCCAGCAGTGAATTTACAGGGGATCAGCCCCAGCATTTT	CASSEFTGDQPQHF
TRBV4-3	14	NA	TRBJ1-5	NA	TGCGCCAGCAGCCAATGGACTAGCAATCAGCCCCAGCATTTT	CASSQWTSNQPQHF
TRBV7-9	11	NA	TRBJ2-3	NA	TGTGCCAGCAGCCCTGACGGAACGCAGTATTTT	CASSPDGTQYF
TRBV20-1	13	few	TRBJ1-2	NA	TGCAGTGCTAGCGGACGGACCTACTATGGCTACACCTTC	CSASGRTYYGYTF
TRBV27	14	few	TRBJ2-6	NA	TGTGCCAGCTCCGACCCCCCTGGGGCCAACGTCCTGACTTTC	CASSDPPGANVLTF
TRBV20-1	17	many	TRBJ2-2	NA	TGCAGTGCTAGTGAGGGTATCGAGGTGGTAAACACCGGGGAGCTGTTTTTT	CSASEGIEVVNTGELFF
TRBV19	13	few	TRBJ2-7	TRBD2	TGTGCCAGTAGTCAGCGGGGCCAGCACGGGCAGTACTTC	CASSQRGQHGQYF
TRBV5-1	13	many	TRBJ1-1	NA	TGCGCCAGCAGCTTGGCCGCGGGACGCGAAGCTTTCTTT	CASSLAAGREAFF
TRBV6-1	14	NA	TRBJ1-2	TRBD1	TGTGCCAGCAGTCGTTCGGACAGGAACTATGGCTACACCTTC	CASSRSDRNYGYTF
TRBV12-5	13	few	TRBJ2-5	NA	TGTGCTCCACGTGGGGCCATCCAAGAGACCCAGTACTTC	CAPRGAIQETQYF
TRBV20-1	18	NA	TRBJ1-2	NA	TGCAGTGCTGTCCTGAGAGGCGAACCAGGACCCCACGTCGCTGGCTACACCTTC	CSAVLRGEPGPHVAGYTF